This T cell receptor beta chain was recovered during a study of Graves' ophthalmopathy and Graves' hyperthyroidism. General study points: Most expanded clonotypes from thyroid (those above 0.001 frequency) were also found in blood.

This clonotype has at least ten counts. Its matching antigen is unknown. Additional autoimmune diseases, uncontrolled infections, pregnancy or lactation disqualified patients. PBMCs originated in approximately 9.2 ml of fresh peripheral blood. From RNA, the CDR3 regions of TCR beta chains were amplified and sequenced. Second-round multiplex PCR came after a first-round RT-PCR that employed HTBI primers. TCRdb ran MiXCR on the multiplex PCR reads and lists one entry per CDR3 protein. The profile shows 300,000 to 400,000 distinct CDR3 sequences, about a sixth of them singletons. The J segment lost 3 bases and the V segment lost 1 base, leaving 8 bases of the junction unmatched. The germline CDR1 and CDR2 sequences are MNHNS and SASEGT. This CDR3 has 16 residues.

This receptor was taken from an adult woman with stable Graves' hyperthyroidism. The sequencing sample was made of peripheral blood. This chain links TRBV6-1 with TRBJ2-5; 7 nucleotides align to TRBD1. CDR3 coding DNA: TGTGCCAGCAGTGAAGTATTTGGGACAGAGAAAGAGACCCAGTACTTC. Residues: CASSEVFGTEKETQYF.